A single sample is the source of the 27 T cell receptor beta chains below, sequenced in a study of blood T cell repertoires in COVID-19. Data came from immunoSEQ multiplex PCR; TCRdb stores just in-frame clones and leaves some out. The data contain around 470,000 clones, roughly nine tenths of them singletons. Sequencing was carried out using peripheral blood. The receptors come from a man younger than 35 with COVID-19, enrolled during active disease.

The chain uses TRBV6-1 and TRBJ1-6; D remains unclear. V gave up 1 base and J gave up 7 bases, with 5 bases separating them. The CDR3 spans 13 residues. Looked up from germline, CDR1 is MNHNS and CDR2 is SASEGT. The CDR3 loop is CASSEVANSPLHF. CDR3 coding DNA: TGTGCCAGCAGTGAAGTGGCAAATTCACCCCTCCACTTT.

A word on this clone: Additional DNA sequences in this sample encode the identical CDR3. The chain recombines TRBV5-1 with TRBJ2-2; 9 positions agree with TRBD1. V shed 4 bases, J shed 2 bases, and the junction held 3 bases outside the gene matches. Germline CDR1 reads SGHRS; CDR2 reads YFSETQ. The CDR3 runs to 15 residues. The CDR3 region has the DNA TGCGCCAGCAGCCTGGGACAGGGAAACACCGGGGAGCTGTTTTTT. This gives the protein CASSLGQGNTGELFF.

This chain links TRBV4-1 with TRBJ2-7; D perhaps matches TRBD2 (6 bases). Germline V gene data show CDR1 as MGHRA and CDR2 as YSYEKL. Trimming took 2 bases from V and 0 from J, leaving 23 bases between them. The CDR3 spans 19 residues. CDR3 DNA sequence: TGCGCCAGCAGCCAATTCTACATGCCAGCGGGCAGGAGCTCCTACGAGCAGTACTTC. It specifies CASSQFYMPAGRSSYEQYF.

This chain links TRBV5-1 with TRBJ2-1; no reliable D call. Trimming shortened V by 2 bases and J by 5 bases, and 8 bases separated the two germline ends. The CDR3 is 13 amino acids. From germline, CDR1 is SGHRS and CDR2 YFSETQ. CDR3 coding DNA: TGCGCCAGCAGCTTAATCCCAGACAATGAGCAGTTCTTC. It is translated as CASSLIPDNEQFF.

V usage is TRBV19 and J usage is TRBJ2-7; TRBD1 matches 10 bases. This CDR3 is built from 15 residues. Unmatched junction bases numbered 11, after V lost 5 bases and J lost 7 bases. CDR1 is LNHDA, CDR2 SQIVND, per germline (reference sequence). In DNA, the CDR3 is TGTGCCAGTAGTGCCTCCGGGACAGGGGATAAGGAGCAGTACTTC. Amino acids: CASSASGTGDKEQYF.

V gene TRBV7-9 combines with J gene TRBJ2-7, with TRBD2 matching over 7 bases. This CDR3 is 15 amino acids long. Germline V gene lookup returns CDR1 SEHNR and CDR2 FQNEAQ (reference sequence). Germline trimming cut 3 bases from V and 0 bases from J; bases unmatched to any gene: 5. In DNA form, the CDR3 reads TGTGCCAGCAGCTTCAGCGGGGTGAGCTCCTACGAGCAGTACTTC. Protein: CASSFSGVSSYEQYF.

This CDR3 is CASSRFERVEETQYF. In DNA form, the CDR3 reads TGCGCCAGCAGCCGCTTCGAACGAGTGGAAGAGACCCAGTACTTC. This chain links TRBV4-1 with TRBJ2-5; no clear D. This CDR3 region has 15 residues. Trimming cost V 4 bases and J 3 bases, with 15 bases left between them. Germline assignment: CDR1 MGHRA and CDR2 YSYEKL.

The V call is TRBV6-1, the J call TRBJ2-1; D gene ambiguous. Germline V gene lookup returns CDR1 MNHNS and CDR2 SASEGT. V was cut by 2 bases and J by 8 bases, with 7 bases left in between. The CDR3 spans 12 residues. The CDR3 region is CASSEPPDEQFF. The CDR3 region has the DNA TGTGCCAGCAGTGAACCCCCGGATGAGCAGTTCTTC.

The chain combines TRBV5-1 with TRBJ1-6; the D gene is possibly TRBD1 (5 bases). This CDR3 contains 13 residues. V lost 7 bases to trimming and J lost 10 bases, with 15 bases between them. Germline V lookup: CDR1 SGHRS, CDR2 YFSETQ. The CDR3 coding sequence is TGCGCCAGCGGGGACGCGGGGCACTCACCCCTCCACTTT. As protein: CASGDAGHSPLHF.

In this sample, this clone turned up once. This chain connects TRBV6-5 to TRBJ2-3; 7 bases agree with TRBD2. J lost 5 bases, V lost 8 bases, and 10 bases had no gene match. Germline V CDR1 and CDR2: MNHEY, SVGAGI. The CDR3 spans 14 residues. CDR3 DNA: TGTGCCAGCTCGTTGCGGGAGAGGGTAGATACGCAGTATTTT. It specifies CASSLRERVDTQYF.

This chain connects TRBV5-1 to TRBJ2-2; 11 bases fit TRBD2. This CDR3 is built from 18 residues. Germline loops: CDR1 SGHRS, CDR2 YFSETQ. V trimming: 4 bases; J trimming: 4 bases; junction bases outside the gene matches: 12. The DNA of the CDR3 is TGCGCCAGCAGCAGCGGAGCTAGCGGGAGGTTCAGCACCGGGGAGCTGTTTTTT. It specifies CASSSGASGRFSTGELFF.

This clone was found once. The chain couples TRBV9 to TRBJ1-1; D is unresolved. Trimming removed 0 bases from V and 0 bases from J, with 15 bases in between. In germline, CDR1 is SGDLS, CDR2 YYNGEE. The CDR3 length is 17 residues. As DNA, the CDR3 is TGTGCCAGCAGCGTAGTCGGGTACGGCACCTTGAACACTGAAGCTTTCTTT. Its protein product is CASSVVGYGTLNTEAFF.

The chain combines TRBV29-1 with TRBJ2-1; 11 bases match TRBD2. Germline values: CDR1 SQVTM, CDR2 ANQGSEA. The CDR3 length is 16 residues. V was pared by 6 bases and J by 3 bases, with 10 bases of the junction left unmatched. CDR3 nucleotide sequence: TGCAGCGTCTTAATGACTAGCGGGGATCACTACAATGAGCAGTTCTTC. Translated, it gives CSVLMTSGDHYNEQFF.

The V call is TRBV30, the J call TRBJ1-1; 7 bases line up with TRBD1. The V segment lost 4 bases and the J segment 11 bases; nucleotides outside the gene matches: 10. Germline V gives CDR1 GTSNPN, CDR2 SVGIG (reference sequence). The CDR3 is 12 amino acids. CDR3 amino acids: CAWTTTGVRAFF. CDR3 in DNA: TGTGCCTGGACTACCACAGGGGTTCGCGCTTTCTTT.

The J gene is TRBJ2-3, the V gene TRBV5-4; 8 bases are a match to TRBD2. Germline lookup yields CDR1 SGHNT and CDR2 YYREEE (reference sequence). CDR3 size: 15 residues. J was trimmed by 0 bases and V by 2 bases; bases with no gene match: 2. CDR3 coding DNA: TGTGCCAGCAGCTTTCGGGGGGGTAGCACAGATACGCAGTATTTT. Protein sequence: CASSFRGGSTDTQYF.

The chain uses TRBV9 and TRBJ2-1; 10 bases map to TRBD2. Germline trimming cut 4 bases from V and 5 bases from J; bases unmatched to any gene: 12. The CDR3 sequence is 17 residues long. Germline lookup yields CDR1 SGDLS and CDR2 YYNGEE. The CDR3 spells CASSPLAGGPLNNEQFF. The CDR3 coding sequence is TGTGCCAGCAGCCCATTAGCGGGAGGTCCTTTGAACAATGAGCAGTTCTTC.

The sample holds a few counts of this clone. The rearrangement links TRBV7-6 to TRBJ2-2; 12 nucleotides line up with TRBD2. Germline V gene lookup returns CDR1 SGHVS and CDR2 FNYEAQ. The CDR3 loop spans 18 amino acids. J gave up 4 bases and V 5 bases, and 11 bases lay outside the gene matches. CDR3 protein: CASSLRLAGAGGTGELFF. The DNA of the CDR3 is TGTGCCAGCAGCCTGCGACTAGCGGGGGCGGGGGGCACCGGGGAGCTGTTTTTT.

This clone has just one count. The rearrangement links TRBV4-1 to TRBJ1-3; D not resolved. Between the trimmed V and J ends, which lost 1 base and 0 bases, there was a span of 10 bases. Per germline, CDR1 MGHRA and CDR2 YSYEKL. The CDR3 consists of 16 residues. CDR3 DNA: TGCGCCAGCAGCCAAGTGGCGGGCTCCTCTGGAAACACCATATATTTT. Its protein product is CASSQVAGSSGNTIYF.

This rearrangement joins TRBV11-2 to TRBJ2-2, with 10 bases fitting TRBD2. Germline loops: CDR1 SGHAT, CDR2 FQNNGV. This CDR3 contains 15 residues. The junction had 3 bases not matched to a gene; V was cut back by 1 base and J by 7 bases. CDR3: CASSLALAGVGELFF. CDR3 sequence (DNA): TGTGCCAGCAGCTTAGCGCTAGCGGGAGTCGGGGAGCTGTTTTTT. The full variable domain, its missing parts supplied by reference TRBV11-2 and TRBJ2-2, is EAGVAQSPRYKIIEKRQSVAFWCNPISGHATLYWYQQILGQGPKLLIQFQNNGVVDDSQLPKDRFSAERLKGVDSTLKIQPAKLEDSAVYLCASSLALAGVGELFFGEGSRLTVL.

This sequence joins TRBV24-1 and TRBJ2-3; tentatively, D is TRBD1 (5 bases). Germline values: CDR1 KGHDR, CDR2 SFDVKD. V shed 4 bases and J shed 6 bases, with 16 bases lying between them. The CDR3 loop spans 15 amino acids. Here the CDR3 reads CATSDPAAGRDTQYF. In DNA, the CDR3 is TGTGCCACCAGTGACCCGGCGGCAGGGCGGGATACGCAGTATTTT.

The chain uses TRBV19 and TRBJ2-1; D call uncertain. Germline CDR1 reads LNHDA; CDR2 reads SQIVND (reference sequence). There are 15 residues in the CDR3. V gave up 4 bases and J gave up 0 bases, with 10 bases separating them. CDR3 nucleotides: TGTGCCAGTAGTAGCGCGGCAGACTCCTACAATGAGCAGTTCTTC. Translated, it gives CASSSAADSYNEQFF.

This clone showed up just once. V gene TRBV5-1 combines with J gene TRBJ2-1, with 9 nucleotides matching TRBD1. V lost 4 bases and J lost 10; bases outside the gene matches: 12. Germline lookup yields CDR1 SGHRS and CDR2 YFSETQ. CDR3 size: 15 residues. The CDR3 sequence is CASSTGQGSRPEQFF. CDR3 nucleotides: TGCGCCAGCAGCACAGGACAGGGGAGTAGGCCGGAGCAGTTCTTC.

The chain links TRBV7-9 to TRBJ1-2; 10 nucleotides line up with TRBD1. With 7 bases clipped from V and 8 bases from J, the junction kept 10 bases outside the gene matches. Germline CDR1 reads SEHNR; CDR2 reads FQNEAQ (reference sequence). CDR3 length: 14 amino acids. DNA of the CDR3: TGTGCCAGCACGACAGGGGGCGTCCTTTGGGGCTACACCTTC. It encodes CASTTGGVLWGYTF.

In its sample, this clone was seen a few times. The V and J genes are TRBV27 and TRBJ1-1; unclear D gene. In germline, CDR1 is MNHEY, CDR2 SMNVEV (reference sequence). The CDR3 covers 13 residues. Trimming took 5 bases from V and 3 from J, leaving 10 bases between them. The DNA for the CDR3 is TGTGCCAGCAGTCACTCTGTGGACACTGAAGCTTTCTTT. It codes for CASSHSVDTEAFF.

This chain joins TRBV5-4 and TRBJ2-2; 12 bases map to TRBD2. The length of the CDR3 is 16 residues. Trimming took 3 bases from V and 7 from J; bases not matched to a gene: 7. From germline, CDR1 is SGHNT and CDR2 YYREEE (reference sequence). The CDR3 sequence is CASSSTSGGPGGELFF. CDR3 in DNA: TGTGCCAGCAGCTCGACTAGCGGGGGCCCGGGCGGGGAGCTGTTTTTT.

J is TRBJ2-1 and V is TRBV29-1, with 8 positions matching TRBD1. The germline CDR1 and CDR2 sequences are SQVTM and ANQGSEA. This CDR3 has 14 residues. V gave up 3 bases and J gave up 7 bases; unmatched junction bases: 8. The CDR3 loop is CSVDGQGRMNEQFF. Here the CDR3 DNA reads TGCAGCGTTGACGGACAGGGCAGAATGAATGAGCAGTTCTTC.

The chain uses TRBV28 and TRBJ2-7, with TRBD2 matching over 10 bases. This CDR3 is built from 15 residues. V lost 6 bases and J lost 3; bases outside the gene matches: 8. The germline CDR1 and CDR2 sequences are MDHEN and SYDVKM. CDR3 DNA: TGTGCCAGCAGACCACCCGGGACTAGCGACTACGAGCAGTACTTC. Protein product: CASRPPGTSDYEQYF. The entire variable domain, with the rest obtained from reference TRBV28 and TRBJ2-7, is as follows: DVKVTQSSRYLVKRTGEKVFLECVQDMDHENMFWYRQDPGLGLRLIYFSYDVKMKEKGDIPEGYSVSREKKERFSLILESASTNQTSMYLCASRPPGTSDYEQYFGPGTRLTVT.